One and the same sample provided the 3 T cell receptor beta chains below, sequenced in a study of molecular identifiers for immune sequencing clone quantification. TCRdb reanalysed the PCR reads using MiXCR and keeps one entry per CDR3 protein. The table records 350,000 or so distinct CDR3 sequences, over 20% of them present only once. Sequencing input: naive CD8+ T cells from blood, with Jurkat cell RNA spiked in. Noted subset: FACS-sorted CD8+CD4-CCR7+CD45RA+ naive T cells. The source is a human donor in good health. Some libraries in this study had Jurkat cell RNA spiked in.

To note about this clonotype: This likely comes from a read error, as the CDR3 has no conserved phenylalanine or tryptophan at its end. The J gene is TRBJ2-3, the V gene TRBV19; 10 bases match TRBD1. CDR3 length: 14 residues. The germline gives CDR1 LNHDA, CDR2 SQIVND (reference sequence). The junction had 5 bases not matched to a gene; V was cut back by 5 bases and J by 6 bases. The CDR3 DNA reads as TGTGCCAGTAGTGTGGGACAGGGGTTGGATACGCAGTATCTT. Amino acid sequence: CASSVGQGLDTQYL.

This clonotype was observed at least ten times. The chain links TRBV11-2 to TRBJ1-1; no clear D gene. V lost 1 base to trimming and J lost 5 bases, with 5 bases between them. The germline gives CDR1 SGHAT, CDR2 FQNNGV. This CDR3 comprises 12 residues. CDR3: CASSLVVTEAFF. The CDR3 nucleotides are TGTGCCAGCAGCTTAGTAGTGACTGAAGCTTTCTTT. The full variable domain, rest sourced from reference TRBV11-2 and TRBJ1-1, is EAGVAQSPRYKIIEKRQSVAFWCNPISGHATLYWYQQILGQGPKLLIQFQNNGVVDDSQLPKDRFSAERLKGVDSTLKIQPAKLEDSAVYLCASSLVVTEAFFGQGTRLTVV.

This clonotype was picked up one time. A much larger clone lies one base from this, so it may be a read error. This likely comes from a read error, as the CDR3 has no conserved phenylalanine or tryptophan at its end. V usage is TRBV25-1 and J usage is TRBJ2-5, with D unresolved. Germline V gene data show CDR1 as MGHDK and CDR2 as SYGVNS. Trimming shortened V by 3 bases and J by 4 bases, and 9 bases separated the two germline ends. The CDR3 extends over 13 amino acids. Here the CDR3 DNA reads TGTGCCAGCAGTGAGGGGTTGGGAGAGACCCAGTACATC. Its translation: CASSEGLGETQYI.